Sequencing of this T cell receptor beta chain was carried out in a study of human T cells and chemical hapten exposure. Specified time point: patch test 1, 2 weeks after DPC sensitization. As for treatment: therapeutic diphenylcyclopropenone sensitization with weekly scalp DPC. TCRdb passed the RACE reads through MiXCR, listing each CDR3 protein once. The sample lists about 120,000 distinct CDR3 sequences, roughly 12% occurring once. The CDR3 is made up of 18 amino acids. CDR1 and CDR2 (germline): MGHRA, YSYEKL. Comments on this clonotype: The junction shows a germline mismatch at one end, possibly a read error.

The chain recombines TRBV4-1 with TRBJ2-1; 9 bases fit TRBD1. This receptor was taken from a woman in her 50s with alopecia areata. Some clones in this sample may be carry-over from other donors' samples. Sequences were derived from whole blood, sampled in connection with sensitization to the hapten diphenylcyclopropenone (DPC). In DNA form, the CDR3 reads TGCGCCAGCAGCCAACTTCTCAGCGGGACAGGGAGCTACGATGAGCAGTTCTTC. Translated: CASSQLLSGTGSYDEQFF.